Sequencing of this T cell receptor beta chain was carried out in a study of cytomegalovirus exposure and HLA in healthy donors (dated by TCRdb to about 2017). Study-level background: According to a later analysis, the 120 or so validation repertoires were produced on the same platform as the approximately 600 repertoires of the first cohort. The study aimed to test whether cataloging public T cell receptors could reveal signatures of past pathogen exposure. To predict cytomegalovirus infection status, the study combined high-throughput TCR immunosequencing, statistical association of individual TCRs with disease status, and machine learning. Besides the first cohort of more than 650 subjects, a separate validation cohort made up of over a hundred different subjects was used.

Turning to this clone: The target of this receptor is not known. No base-level quality is on record; no much larger clone is a single base apart.

The donors belonged to the validation cohort of over a hundred subjects, which was separate from the approximately 660-subject first cohort. What the research found in general, with its limitations: The authors suggested that the approach could potentially be generalized to other disease states and immunological phenotypes. Across donors, most TCR sequences were observed very rarely, whereas some public TCRs were present in many individuals. A later analysis found that TCRs clustered in the first cohort also tended to co-occur in the roughly 120 validation repertoires, with approximately 93% of cluster scores above 0. The validation cohort had no HLA typing available for a later analysis, so co-occurrence within that cohort was assessed over all 110 or so repertoires. In both the original and validation cohorts, the classifier was reported to diagnose cytomegalovirus status with high specificity and sensitivity. A few of the identified cytomegalovirus-associated TCR beta chains were confirmed in vitro to be specific for cytomegalovirus antigens. The study listed 150 to 200 TCR beta chains as associated with cytomegalovirus.

The germline V gene (reference sequence) supplies CDR1 MNHEY and CDR2 SMNVEV. For this chain, trimming is 5 bases at the V end and 7 bases at the J end, and the number of junction bases without a gene match is 14. Spanning cysteine to phenylalanine, the CDR3 consists of 16 amino acids. Only the CDR3 DNA is retained, 48 bases long and in frame from the first base. The library was built by means of the immunoSEQ multiplex PCR assay. On the study's bioinformatics: A statistical classification framework was built to diagnose cytomegalovirus status from the catalog of TCR beta chain sequences. The immuneACCESS repertoire file appears here via TCRdb, limited to in-frame rearrangements. These files lack a portion of the clones; in checked studies, under half of the deficit traces to unresolved V genes, and the cause of the others is not known. That table is the source of V, J and clone size, and D and trimming were worked out from the DNA. This sample comprises 200,000 to 250,000 clones, over 80% of them detected only once. About 14% of the sample comes from the top ten.

Material for sequencing was PBMCs. This TCR derives from a woman between 25 and 40 years old in good health and CMV-seropositive. This chain joins TRBV27 to TRBJ2-3, and 8 junction bases match TRBD2. The CDR3 corresponds to CASSTSSGPSVYTQYF. At the DNA level, the sequence is TGTGCCAGCAGTACCTCTAGCGGGCCCAGCGTGTATACGCAGTATTTT.